The 20 T cell receptor beta chains below come from one sample, sequenced in a study of T-cell reconstitution after alpha-beta-depleted transplantation in children. Unique molecular identifiers were built into the TCRbeta library. TCRdb called the PCR reads again in MiXCR, with one record for every CDR3 protein. Of almost 500,000 distinct CDR3 sequences listed, around 12% are singletons. Sequenced material: PBMCs from the stem cell graft donor, taken from the stem cell graft. The receptors originated from a human donor who donated a stem cell graft to a child with combined immunodeficiency.

This clonotype occurred many times. J is TRBJ2-2 and V is TRBV7-3, with D possibly being TRBD1 (5 bases). The germline V gene has CDR1 SGHTA and CDR2 FQGTGA. The CDR3 runs to 15 residues. The germline V and J ends were trimmed by 5 bases and 4 bases, with 14 bases remaining between them. The CDR3 sequence: CASSPSAGRTGELFF. In DNA form, the CDR3 reads TGTGCCAGCAGCCCCTCGGCAGGGCGCACCGGGGAGCTGTTTTTT.

In its sample, this clonotype was seen many times. The chain uses TRBV4-3 and TRBJ2-7, with D perhaps matching TRBD1 or TRBD2 (6 bases each). CDR3 length: 14 residues. From germline, CDR1 is LGHNA and CDR2 YSLEER. Trimming left V 11 bases short and J 6 bases short, with 23 bases between. CDR3 protein: CAPTVWRGFFEQYF. In DNA, the CDR3 is TGCGCCCCCACCGTTTGGAGGGGGTTCTTCGAGCAGTACTTC.

The V and J genes are TRBV11-3 and TRBJ2-7; a possible D gene is TRBD1 (6 bases). There are 13 residues in the CDR3. Trimming took 5 bases from V and 4 from J, leaving 12 bases between them. Germline values: CDR1 SGHNT, CDR2 YENEEA. CDR3: CASSDTTGYEQYF. CDR3 sequence (DNA): TGTGCCAGCAGCGACACGACAGGTTACGAGCAGTACTTC. The whole variable domain, remainder taken from reference TRBV11-3 and TRBJ2-7, is EAGVVQSPRYKIIEKKQPVAFWCNPISGHNTLYWYLQNLGQGPELLIRYENEEAVDDSQLPKDRFSAERLKGVDSTLKIQPAELGDSAVYLCASSDTTGYEQYFGPGTRLTVT.

This clonotype was detected a few times. The chain uses TRBV12-3 or TRBV12-4 and TRBJ2-1; possible D gene TRBD1, 6 bases. The germline V and J ends were trimmed by 6 bases and 2 bases, with 14 bases remaining between them. CDR3 length: 15 amino acids. The CDR3 sequence: CASRGTIGAYNEQFF. The DNA of the CDR3 is TGTGCCAGCAGGGGGACAATAGGGGCCTACAATGAGCAGTTCTTC.

This rearrangement joins TRBV14 to TRBJ2-1; D is perhaps TRBD1 (6 bases). Germline V gene data show CDR1 as SGHDN and CDR2 as FVKESK. The CDR3 loop spans 13 amino acids. V lost 6 bases and J lost 8, with 14 bases in between. DNA of the CDR3: TGTGCCAGCAGTCAACAGGGAGACCATGAGCAGTTCTTC. Translating gives CASSQQGDHEQFF.

The V call is TRBV6-5, the J call TRBJ2-1, with D possibly matching TRBD2 (6 bases). Germline values: CDR1 MNHEY, CDR2 SVGAGI. This CDR3 has 15 residues. Trimming left V 1 base short and J 5 bases short, with 12 bases between. The CDR3 here is CASSYFGSGDNEQFF. The CDR3 DNA reads TGTGCCAGCAGTTACTTCGGGAGTGGGGACAATGAGCAGTTCTTC.

Only a few counts were recorded for this clonotype. The V and J genes are TRBV7-9 and TRBJ1-1; D is perhaps TRBD1 (6 bases). CDR1 is SEHNR and CDR2 is FQNEAQ in the germline V gene (reference sequence). This CDR3 is 14 amino acids long. V was cut by 6 bases and J by 0 bases, with 11 bases left in between. CDR3 amino acids: CASRHTGMNTEAFF. For the CDR3, the DNA is TGTGCCAGCAGACACACAGGGATGAACACTGAAGCTTTCTTT.

This clonotype was recorded at least ten times. CDR3 DNA: TGTGCCACCAGTGATTTCTCGGGGAGCTCCTACAATGAGCAGTTCTTC. Encoded protein: CATSDFSGSSYNEQFF. The chain uses TRBV24-1 and TRBJ2-1; maybe TRBD2 (5 bases). V was cut by 1 base and J by 0 bases, with 9 bases left in between. Germline CDR1 and CDR2: KGHDR and SFDVKD. This CDR3 has 16 residues.

CDR3: CASSQLGLFSYEQFF. The DNA of the CDR3 is TGTGCCAGCAGCCAACTAGGATTATTCTCCTACGAGCAGTTCTTC. This sequence joins TRBV7-9 and TRBJ2-7, with D perhaps TRBD2 (5 bases). The J call may be in error: the DNA end matches TRBJ2-1 better. CDR1 is SEHNR, CDR2 FQNEAQ, per germline (reference sequence). The CDR3 is 15 residues long.

This clonotype was counted many times. The chain is built from TRBV9 and TRBJ2-3; TRBD2 is a possible D gene (6 bases). The CDR3 contains 13 residues. The V end was cut by 6 bases, the J end by 1 base, with 9 bases between. Germline V gene lookup returns CDR1 SGDLS and CDR2 YYNGEE. The CDR3 DNA follows: TGTGCCAGCACCTCGGGGGGCACAGATACGCAGTATTTT. Its translation is CASTSGGTDTQYF. The whole variable domain, filled in from reference TRBV9 and TRBJ2-3, reads DSGVTQTPKHLITATGQRVTLRCSPRSGDLSVYWYQQSLDQGLQFLIQYYNGEERAKGNILERFSAQQFPDLHSELNLSSLELGDSALYFCASTSGGTDTQYFGPGTRLTVL.

This clonotype was observed a few times. The gene calls are TRBV7-3 and TRBJ1-1, with D uncertain. V gave up 0 bases and J gave up 2 bases, with 7 bases separating them. This CDR3 comprises 14 residues. Germline V gene sequence: CDR1 SGHTA, CDR2 FQGTGA. DNA of the CDR3: TGTGCCAGCAGCTTAACAGGAGACAACACTGAAGCTTTCTTT. Its protein is CASSLTGDNTEAFF. Using reference TRBV7-3 and TRBJ1-1 for the parts outside the CDR3, the full variable domain is GAGVSQTPSNKVTEKGKYVELRCDPISGHTALYWYRQSLGQGPEFLIYFQGTGAADDSGLPNDRFFAVRPEGSVSTLKIQRTERGDSAVYLCASSLTGDNTEAFFGQGTRLTVV.

This clonotype was detected a few times. V usage is TRBV27 and J usage is TRBJ2-5; D is unclear. The CDR3 runs to 15 residues. Germline V lookup: CDR1 MNHEY, CDR2 SMNVEV (reference sequence). The V end was cut by 4 bases, the J end by 3 bases, with 15 bases between. Here the CDR3 reads CASSSPGSVEETQYF. CDR3 DNA: TGTGCCAGCAGTTCACCCGGGTCGGTCGAAGAGACCCAGTACTTC.

This clonotype showed up many times. A junction end diverges from the germline sequence, so it may reflect a read error. The chain combines TRBV12-3 or TRBV12-4 with TRBJ2-3, with D unclear. The length of the CDR3 is 14 residues. In nucleotides, the CDR3 is TGTGCCAGCAGCTTAGGACCAAGCACAGATACGCAGTATTTT. It translates to CASSLGPSTDTQYF.

The chain has TRBV7-2 and TRBJ2-5; TRBD2 agrees at 8 bases. V lost 5 bases to trimming and J lost 4 bases; unmatched junction nucleotides: 9. This CDR3 spans 15 amino acids. CDR1 is SGHTA, CDR2 FQGNSA, per germline. DNA of the CDR3: TGTGCCAGCAGCACTAAAGCGGGGGAGGTAGAGACCCAGTACTTC. Amino acids: CASSTKAGEVETQYF.

This clonotype was seen repeatedly, ten times or more. The V and J genes are TRBV30 and TRBJ2-1; D is unresolved. Trimming pared 0 bases from V and 12 bases from J, leaving 9 bases between. This CDR3 spans 11 amino acids. Germline-derived CDR1 and CDR2 are GTSNPN and SVGIG (reference sequence). The CDR3 DNA sequence: TGTGCCTGGAGTGTACCTAGTTGGCAGTTCTTC. As protein: CAWSVPSWQFF.

The V call is TRBV29-1, the J call TRBJ2-7; 7 nucleotides line up with TRBD1. This CDR3 is built from 13 residues. The germline gives CDR1 SQVTM, CDR2 ANQGSEA. The J segment lost 6 bases and the V segment lost 4 bases, leaving 9 bases of the junction unmatched. CDR3 in amino acids: CSVGQGSLSEQYF. The CDR3 DNA sequence: TGCAGCGTTGGACAGGGTTCCCTTTCCGAGCAGTACTTC.

The gene calls are TRBV11-2 and TRBJ1-1; D is possibly TRBD1 (5 bases). V lost 11 bases and J lost 2, with 18 bases in between. CDR3 length: 14 residues. Germline loops: CDR1 SGHAT, CDR2 FQNNGV. The CDR3 reads CAAGGSGRNTEAFF. CDR3 DNA sequence: TGTGCCGCGGGGGGGTCCGGTCGCAACACTGAAGCTTTCTTT.

This clonotype was seen repeatedly, ten times or more. This sequence joins TRBV7-2 and TRBJ2-3; D is tentatively TRBD1 or TRBD2 (5 bases each). The CDR3 runs 13 residues. Germline V gene lookup returns CDR1 SGHTA and CDR2 FQGNSA. Trimming cost V 1 base and J 4 bases, with 6 bases left between them. The CDR3 sequence is CASSLVGPDTQYF. In nucleotides, the CDR3 is TGTGCCAGCAGCTTAGTGGGACCAGATACGCAGTATTTT.

This clonotype was seen a few times. The V gene is TRBV12-3 or TRBV12-4, the J gene TRBJ2-7; 7 positions agree with TRBD1. V lost 7 bases, J lost 6 bases, and 6 bases stayed unmatched. The CDR3 sequence is 12 residues long. CDR3 DNA sequence: TGTGCCAGCACCTCTACAGGGGTCGAGCAGTACTTC. It codes for CASTSTGVEQYF.

The rearrangement uses TRBV12-3 or TRBV12-4 and TRBJ2-3, with 7 positions matching TRBD2. Germline trimming cut 5 bases from V and 2 bases from J; bases unmatched to any gene: 4. The CDR3 spans 14 residues. In nucleotides, the CDR3 is TGTGCCAGCAGTCCTAGCGGCCCCACAGATACGCAGTATTTT. As protein: CASSPSGPTDTQYF.